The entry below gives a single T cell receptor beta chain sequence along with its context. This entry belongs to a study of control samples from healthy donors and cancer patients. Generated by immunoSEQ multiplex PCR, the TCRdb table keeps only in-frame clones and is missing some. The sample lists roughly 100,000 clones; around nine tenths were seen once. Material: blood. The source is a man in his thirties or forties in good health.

This CDR3 reads CSVEFGNVYGYTF. The CDR3 region has the DNA TGCAGCGTTGAATTTGGAAACGTCTATGGCTACACCTTC. The chain links TRBV29-1 to TRBJ1-2; D not certain. The V end was cut by 2 bases, the J end by 4 bases, with 11 bases between. This CDR3 region has 13 residues. Per germline, CDR1 SQVTM and CDR2 ANQGSEA.